This TCR beta chain was profiled in a study of blood T cell repertoires in COVID-19. Using immunoSEQ multiplex PCR, the repertoire was profiled, and TCRdb retains in-frame clones only, with some absent. The sample has roughly 300,000 clones, 85% seen once. A note on this clone: Possible read error: a much larger clone is one base away.

Between the trimmed V and J ends, which lost 2 bases and 1 base, there was a span of 5 bases. The CDR3 is 13 amino acids. This sequence was found in a woman between 45 and 65 years old who had recovered from COVID-19. The V and J genes are TRBV12-3 or TRBV12-4 and TRBJ1-1; D is uncertain. The sample comprised PBMCs or T cells enriched from blood (not recorded which). CDR3 coding DNA: TGTGCCAGCAGTTTATACAGGAACACTGAAGCTTTCTTT. Its translation is CASSLYRNTEAFF.